One and the same sample provided the 29 T cell receptor beta chains below, sequenced in a study of beta chain features in type 1 diabetes. Antigens of these TCRs are unknown. Reverse transcribing all isolated RNA meant expressed TCRB transcripts were sequenced. The method was immunoSEQ multiplex PCR; TCRdb's version includes in-frame clones alone and lacks a portion of them. The table has roughly 730,000 clones, about an eighth seen once; the top ten hold roughly 0.022%. Points from the study as a whole: Across all four CD4+ subsets, people with type 1 diabetes showed modestly shorter TCRB CDR3s.

The specimen was naive CD4+ T cells from blood. These receptors were collected from a man younger than 30 with type 1 diabetes.

This clone was observed a handful of times. The chain employs TRBV7-2 and TRBJ1-2, with a tentative D call TRBD1 (5 bases). Germline V gene data show CDR1 as SGHTA and CDR2 as FQGNSA. V was pared by 4 bases and J by 6 bases, with 15 bases between. The CDR3 is 14 amino acids. CDR3 in DNA: TGTGCCAGCAGCTCCCGGCAGGGCTTACATGGCTACACCTTC. Encoded protein: CASSSRQGLHGYTF.

The V call is TRBV15, the J call TRBJ1-3; tentative D call: TRBD1 (5 bases). The length of the CDR3 is 16 residues. CDR1 is LNHNV, CDR2 YYDKDF, per germline (reference sequence). Trimming removed 0 bases from V and 1 base from J, with 10 bases in between. DNA for the CDR3: TGTGCCACCAGCAGAGATCCAGGGTGGTCTGGAAACACCATATATTTT. Amino acid sequence: CATSRDPGWSGNTIYF.

This clone showed up just a few times. The gene calls are TRBV30 and TRBJ1-4; no clear D. V lost 3 bases, J lost 0 bases, and 5 bases lay in between. The CDR3 totals 13 residues. Germline V gene data show CDR1 as GTSNPN and CDR2 as SVGIG (reference sequence). As DNA, the CDR3 is TGTGCCTGGAGACGTGCAACTAATGAAAAACTGTTTTTT. It translates to CAWRRATNEKLFF. Drawing the rest from reference TRBV30 and TRBJ1-4, the complete variable domain is SQTIHQWPATLVQPVGSPLSLECTVEGTSNPNLYWYRQAAGRGLQLLFYSVGIGQISSEVPQNLSASRPQDRQFILSSKKLLLSDSGFYLCAWRRATNEKLFFGSGTQLSVL.

This clone was seen a few times. The chain employs TRBV6-5 and TRBJ2-7; D is unclear. This CDR3 spans 15 amino acids. V was trimmed by 6 bases and J by 0 bases, leaving 15 bases between them. Germline CDR1 and CDR2: MNHEY and SVGAGI. The CDR3 region has the DNA TGTGCCAGCAGCACCGGGTTAGGGTCCTCCTACGAGCAGTACTTC. The encoded protein is CASSTGLGSSYEQYF.

CDR3 nucleotide sequence: TGCGCCAGCAGCCCCGACATGAACAATCAGCCCCAGCATTTT. This codes for CASSPDMNNQPQHF. The J gene is TRBJ1-5, the V gene TRBV5-1; D not resolved. The V gene lost 4 bases and the J gene lost 3 bases, with 11 bases spanning the gap. Germline V CDR1 and CDR2: SGHRS, YFSETQ. The length of the CDR3 is 14 residues.

This chain links TRBV9 with TRBJ2-5, with 7 positions matching TRBD1. The trim removed 2 bases at V and 1 base at J, leaving 8 bases unmatched. Germline assignment: CDR1 SGDLS and CDR2 YYNGEE. CDR3 size: 16 residues. CDR3 sequence reads: CASSVARTGLQETQYF. CDR3 sequence (DNA): TGTGCCAGCAGCGTGGCCCGGACAGGACTCCAAGAGACCCAGTACTTC.

This clone was counted between two and nine times. CDR3: CASSLDRVRYEQYF. The CDR3 DNA reads TGTGCCAGCTCACTGGACAGGGTCAGGTACGAGCAGTACTTC. The chain recombines TRBV18 with TRBJ2-7; TRBD1 matches at 8 bases. CDR3 length: 14 residues. From germline, CDR1 is KGHSH and CDR2 LQKENI. J lost 4 bases, V lost 4 bases, and 6 bases had no gene match.

Notes on this clone: A junction boundary mismatches the germline segment, possibly from a read error. The chain combines TRBV15 with TRBJ2-5; D ambiguous. Germline V lookup: CDR1 LNHNV, CDR2 YYDKDF (reference sequence). The CDR3 loop spans 14 amino acids. Written as DNA, the CDR3 is TGTGCCACCAGCGGCAGACTGAACCAAGAGCCCCAGTACTTC. The encoded protein is CATSGRLNQEPQYF.

This clone was seen a single time. The chain uses TRBV11-2 and TRBJ2-1; no firm D call. The CDR3 consists of 13 residues. V was clipped by 5 bases and J by 9 bases, with 14 bases between them. Germline CDR1 SGHAT, CDR2 FQNNGV. The CDR3: CASSPQGVGEQFF. CDR3 nucleotides: TGTGCCAGCAGCCCTCAAGGTGTAGGTGAGCAGTTCTTC.

The V gene is TRBV30, the J gene TRBJ1-1, with 8 bases that match TRBD1. Trimming took 5 bases from V and 2 from J; bases not matched to a gene: 1. Germline V gives CDR1 GTSNPN, CDR2 SVGIG (reference sequence). The CDR3 length is 12 residues. CDR3 DNA sequence: TGTGCCTGGGGACAGGGAAACACTGAAGCTTTCTTT. Encoded protein: CAWGQGNTEAFF.

This clone has only a few counts. This chain links TRBV14 with TRBJ1-6; D unclear. V gave up 1 base and J gave up 8 bases, with 9 bases separating them. Germline-derived CDR1 and CDR2 are SGHDN and FVKESK. This CDR3 has 14 residues. The CDR3 region has the DNA TGTGCCAGCAGCCAAGTAGCTCGGGATTCACCCCTCCACTTT. Translation: CASSQVARDSPLHF.

The genes are TRBV7-2 and TRBJ1-1, with 8 bases matching TRBD1. This CDR3 region has 15 residues. V lost 1 base to trimming and J lost 4 bases; unmatched junction nucleotides: 5. CDR1 is SGHTA and CDR2 is FQGNSA in the germline V gene. The CDR3 DNA is TGTGCCAGCAGCTTAGTGGGGACAGGTGCCACTGAAGCTTTCTTT. Translating gives CASSLVGTGATEAFF.

Only a few counts were recorded for this clone. The chain couples TRBV25-1 to TRBJ1-4, with D perhaps TRBD1 (6 bases). With 0 bases removed from V and 8 bases from J, the gap between germline ends came to 16 bases. The CDR3 has 16 residues. From germline, CDR1 is MGHDK and CDR2 SYGVNS. This CDR3 reads CASSEYRGRVREKLFF. The CDR3 coding sequence is TGTGCCAGCAGTGAATACAGGGGCAGGGTGAGGGAAAAACTGTTTTTT.

Comment on this clone: The sample has other DNA sequences that encode this CDR3 too. The rearrangement uses TRBV29-1 and TRBJ2-7; D might be TRBD1 or TRBD2, each matching 6 bases. Germline CDR1 reads SQVTM; CDR2 reads ANQGSEA. This CDR3 contains 12 residues. Trimming took off 6 bases at V and 1 base at J, with 10 bases between the two ends. CDR3 nucleotides: TGCAGCGTGGGGGGCAGTTCCTACGAGCAGTACTTC. It codes for CSVGGSSYEQYF.

Note on this clone: This sample includes further DNA sequences coding for the same CDR3. V usage is TRBV20-1 and J usage is TRBJ1-5; perhaps TRBD1 as D (5 bases). The CDR3 runs to 10 residues. Germline V CDR1 and CDR2: DFQATT, SNEGSKA (reference sequence). V lost 5 bases and J 9 bases, leaving 8 bases between the germline ends. CDR3 protein: CSAGAGPQHF. The DNA of the CDR3 is TGCAGTGCTGGGGCGGGGCCCCAGCATTTT.

This clone has just a few counts. This chain connects TRBV2 to TRBJ2-5; the D gene could be TRBD1 or TRBD2 (5 bases each). The V end was cut by 11 bases, the J end by 0 bases, with 13 bases between. The germline V gene encodes CDR1 SNHLY and CDR2 FYNNEI. The CDR3 sequence is 13 residues long. The DNA for the CDR3 is TGTGCCGAGGGGTCACCCAACCAAGAGACCCAGTACTTC. Its translation: CAEGSPNQETQYF.

The table lists this clone with a few counts. The chain recombines TRBV2 with TRBJ2-7, with 12 bases lining up with TRBD2. The CDR3 has 15 amino acids. Germline V CDR1 and CDR2: SNHLY, FYNNEI. The J segment lost 2 bases and the V segment lost 6 bases, leaving 5 bases of the junction unmatched. CDR3 bases: TGTGCCAGCAGACGTACTAGCGGGGGGACCTACGAGCAGTACTTC. Protein product: CASRRTSGGTYEQYF.

The genes are TRBV18 and TRBJ1-1, with unresolved D. Trimming removed 3 bases from V and 0 bases from J, with 11 bases in between. The CDR3 loop spans 15 amino acids. Germline V gives CDR1 KGHSH, CDR2 LQKENI. This CDR3 reads CASSPAENVNTEAFF. The CDR3 coding sequence is TGTGCCAGCTCACCCGCTGAAAATGTGAACACTGAAGCTTTCTTT.

The V and J genes are TRBV4-2 and TRBJ2-5; TRBD1 aligns across 7 bases. CDR1 is LGHNA and CDR2 is YNFKEQ in the germline V gene. V gave up 8 bases and J gave up 2 bases; unmatched junction bases: 2. The CDR3 spans 12 residues. The CDR3 loop is CASGTEQETQYF. The DNA of the CDR3 is TGTGCCAGCGGGACAGAACAAGAGACCCAGTACTTC.

V is TRBV25-1 and J is TRBJ2-1; D possibly corresponds to TRBD1 (6 bases). Germline V lookup: CDR1 MGHDK, CDR2 SYGVNS. There are 15 residues in the CDR3. Between the trimmed V and J ends, which lost 4 bases and 0 bases, there was a span of 10 bases. CDR3 nucleotides: TGTGCCAGCAGTGGGGGACAAATCTCCTACAATGAGCAGTTCTTC. It yields the protein CASSGGQISYNEQFF.

This clone was counted between two and nine times. J is TRBJ2-5 and V is TRBV7-8; D remains unclear. CDR3 size: 11 residues. Looked up from germline, CDR1 is SGHVS and CDR2 is FQNEAQ. Trimming shortened V by 8 bases and J by 5 bases, and 9 bases separated the two germline ends. The chain's CDR3 is CASALGETQYF. The CDR3 nucleotides read TGTGCCAGCGCCCTGGGGGAGACCCAGTACTTC.

This rearrangement joins TRBV2 to TRBJ1-1; D is undetermined. V was shortened by 6 bases and J by 1 base, with 15 bases between the two germline ends. The germline V gene encodes CDR1 SNHLY and CDR2 FYNNEI. CDR3 size: 15 residues. The CDR3 region has the DNA TGTGCCAGCAGGGCGACGTTCCCAGGGAACACTGAAGCTTTCTTT. Its translation: CASRATFPGNTEAFF.

This chain links TRBV19 with TRBJ1-1; D not resolved. The CDR3 has 13 residues. V was trimmed by 3 bases and J by 11 bases, leaving 16 bases between them. CDR1 LNHDA and CDR2 SQIVND come from the germline V gene (reference sequence). CDR3 loop: CASSIRRNLDAFF. CDR3 nucleotides: TGTGCCAGTAGTATTAGGAGGAATTTGGATGCTTTCTTT.

This clone was observed a handful of times. The rearrangement links TRBV9 to TRBJ1-2; D might be TRBD1 (6 bases). The CDR3 has 15 residues. V lost 0 bases to trimming and J lost 3 bases, with 12 bases between them. CDR1 is SGDLS and CDR2 is YYNGEE in the germline V gene. CDR3 loop: CASSVAENRDYGYTF. The DNA for the CDR3 is TGTGCCAGCAGCGTAGCTGAGAACAGGGACTATGGCTACACCTTC.

The V call is TRBV14, the J call TRBJ1-1, with D maybe TRBD1 (6 bases). V was cut by 6 bases and J by 0 bases, with 11 bases left in between. Germline V CDR1 and CDR2: SGHDN, FVKESK. The CDR3 consists of 14 residues. The CDR3 protein is CASRNDRMNTEAFF. The CDR3 DNA is TGTGCCAGCAGAAATGACAGGATGAACACTGAAGCTTTCTTT.

The rearrangement joins TRBV2 to TRBJ1-2, with no clear D. The CDR3 has 11 amino acids. CDR1 is SNHLY and CDR2 is FYNNEI in the germline V gene. The V end lost 7 bases, the J end lost 5 bases, and 8 bases lay between the germline ends. The CDR3 bases are TGTGCCAGCACAGAAACTTATGGCTACACCTTC. It yields the protein CASTETYGYTF.

This clone appeared a few times. The chain links TRBV7-9 to TRBJ2-5; the D gene is possibly TRBD2 (5 bases). The length of the CDR3 is 15 residues. Germline V gives CDR1 SEHNR, CDR2 FQNEAQ (reference sequence). Between the trimmed V and J ends, which lost 5 bases and 1 base, there was a span of 14 bases. As DNA, the CDR3 is TGTGCCAGCAGCCCCGGCCCGGGATTCCAAGAGACCCAGTACTTC. This gives the protein CASSPGPGFQETQYF.

This clone has a handful of counts. The chain links TRBV10-3 to TRBJ1-2; D is uncertain. The CDR3 covers 15 residues. The germline V and J ends were trimmed by 4 bases and 2 bases, with 14 bases remaining between them. Germline values: CDR1 ENHRY, CDR2 SYGVKD. The CDR3 coding sequence is TGTGCCATCAGTGGGAGTGCACAAAACAACTATGGCTACACCTTC. Residues: CAISGSAQNNYGYTF.

This clone was detected only a few times. The rearrangement joins TRBV19 to TRBJ2-5, with D possibly called TRBD1 or TRBD2 (6 bases each). The V gene lost 4 bases and the J gene lost 2 bases, with 11 bases spanning the gap. The V gene's germline CDR1 is LNHDA and CDR2 SQIVND (reference sequence). CDR3 length: 14 residues. CDR3 in amino acids: CASSNTGTQETQYF. CDR3 DNA sequence: TGTGCCAGTAGTAACACAGGGACTCAAGAGACCCAGTACTTC.